This T cell receptor beta chain is from a study of spatial heterogeneity in lung cancer. Study-level information: Alpha-chain detections were consistently fewer than beta-chain detections among the sequences. The average count in raw reads for each unique TCR and UMI combination exceeded 9.5 appearances.

Sample time point: sample taken at primary tumor resection. Sequencing covered unsorted whole RNA taken from tumor, nontumor lung or frozen PBMC. Every TCR cDNA molecule bore its own unique molecular identifier. TCRdb recomputed calls from the 5' RACE reads with MiXCR, one row per CDR3 protein. Here the sample spans about 45,000 distinct CDR3 sequences, approximately 6.8% being singletons. V was clipped by 2 bases and J by 3 bases, with 8 bases between them. CDR3 length equals 13 residues. Germline CDR1 LGHDT, CDR2 YNNKEL (reference sequence). The receptor comes from a female donor with early-stage non-small cell lung cancer. V usage is TRBV3-1 and J usage is TRBJ2-7; a possible D gene is TRBD2 (6 bases). The material sequenced was PBMCs, taken at surgery. The CDR3 here is CASSQPGLYEQYF. The DNA for the CDR3 is TGTGCCAGCAGCCAACCGGGACTCTACGAGCAGTACTTC.